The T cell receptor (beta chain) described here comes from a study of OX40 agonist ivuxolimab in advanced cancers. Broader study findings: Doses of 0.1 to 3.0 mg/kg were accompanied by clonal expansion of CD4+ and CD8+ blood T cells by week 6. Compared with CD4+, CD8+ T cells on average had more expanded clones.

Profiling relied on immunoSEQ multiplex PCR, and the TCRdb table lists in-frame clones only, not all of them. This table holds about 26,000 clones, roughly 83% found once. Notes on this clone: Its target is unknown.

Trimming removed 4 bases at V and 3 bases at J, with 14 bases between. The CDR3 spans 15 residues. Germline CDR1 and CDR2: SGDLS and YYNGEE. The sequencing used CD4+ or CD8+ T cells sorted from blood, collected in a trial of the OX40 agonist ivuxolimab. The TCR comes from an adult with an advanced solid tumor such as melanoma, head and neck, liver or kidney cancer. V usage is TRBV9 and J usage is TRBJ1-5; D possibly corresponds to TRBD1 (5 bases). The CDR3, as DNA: TGTGCCAGCAGCCGAGACAGAACCCTCAATCAGCCCCAGCATTTT. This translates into CASSRDRTLNQPQHF.